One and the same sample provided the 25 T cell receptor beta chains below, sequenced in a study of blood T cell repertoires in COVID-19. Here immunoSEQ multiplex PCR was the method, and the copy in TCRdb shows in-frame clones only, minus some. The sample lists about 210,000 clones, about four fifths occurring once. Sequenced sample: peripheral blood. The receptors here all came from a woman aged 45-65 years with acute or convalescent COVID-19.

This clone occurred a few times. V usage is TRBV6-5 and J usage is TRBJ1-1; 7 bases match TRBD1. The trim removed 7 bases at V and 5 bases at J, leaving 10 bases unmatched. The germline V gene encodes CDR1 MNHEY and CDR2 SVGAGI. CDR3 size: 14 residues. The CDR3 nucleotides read TGTGCCAGCATACTAGACAGGGCGGGGACTGAAGCTTTCTTT. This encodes CASILDRAGTEAFF.

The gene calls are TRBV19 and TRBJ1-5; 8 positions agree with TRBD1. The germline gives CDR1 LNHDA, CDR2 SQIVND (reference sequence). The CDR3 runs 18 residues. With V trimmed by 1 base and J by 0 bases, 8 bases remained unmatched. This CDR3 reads CASSIGQGAIFSNQPQHF. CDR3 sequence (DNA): TGTGCCAGTAGTATAGGGCAGGGGGCAATATTTAGCAATCAGCCCCAGCATTTT.

CDR3 nucleotides: TGTGCCAGCAGTTTATGGGGACAGGGGAGCCGAGACACAGATACGCAGTATTTT. This gives the protein CASSLWGQGSRDTDTQYF. The chain couples TRBV28 to TRBJ2-3, with 10 bases lining up with TRBD1. Per germline, CDR1 MDHEN and CDR2 SYDVKM. Germline trimming cut 0 bases from V and 2 bases from J; bases unmatched to any gene: 8. The CDR3 consists of 18 residues.

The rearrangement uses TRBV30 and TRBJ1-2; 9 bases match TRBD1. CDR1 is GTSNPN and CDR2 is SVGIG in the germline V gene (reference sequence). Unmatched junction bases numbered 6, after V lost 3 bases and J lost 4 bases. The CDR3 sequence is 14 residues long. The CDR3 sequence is CAWSPETGGYGYTF. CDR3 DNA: TGTGCCTGGAGCCCAGAGACAGGGGGCTATGGCTACACCTTC. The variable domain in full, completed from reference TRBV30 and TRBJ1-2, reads SQTIHQWPATLVQPVGSPLSLECTVEGTSNPNLYWYRQAAGRGLQLLFYSVGIGQISSEVPQNLSASRPQDRQFILSSKKLLLSDSGFYLCAWSPETGGYGYTFGSGTRLTVV.

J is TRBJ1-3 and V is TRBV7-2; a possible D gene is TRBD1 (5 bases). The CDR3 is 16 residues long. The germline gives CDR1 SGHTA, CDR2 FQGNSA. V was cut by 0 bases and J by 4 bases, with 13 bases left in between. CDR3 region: CASSLALAGSGNTIYF. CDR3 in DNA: TGTGCCAGCAGCTTAGCGCTGGCAGGGTCCGGAAACACCATATATTTT.

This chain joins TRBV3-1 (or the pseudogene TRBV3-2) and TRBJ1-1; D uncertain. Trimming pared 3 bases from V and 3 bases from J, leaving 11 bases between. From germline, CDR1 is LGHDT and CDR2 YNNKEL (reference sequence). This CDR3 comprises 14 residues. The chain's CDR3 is CASSQGPWDTEAFF. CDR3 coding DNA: TGTGCCAGCAGCCAGGGCCCCTGGGACACTGAAGCTTTCTTT.

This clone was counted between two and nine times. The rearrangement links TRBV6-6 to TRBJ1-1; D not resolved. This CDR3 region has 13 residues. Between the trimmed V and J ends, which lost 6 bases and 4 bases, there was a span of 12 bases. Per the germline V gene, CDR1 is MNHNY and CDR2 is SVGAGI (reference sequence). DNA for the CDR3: TGTGCCAGCAGCTACCGGGTCGGCACTGAAGCTTTCTTT. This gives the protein CASSYRVGTEAFF.

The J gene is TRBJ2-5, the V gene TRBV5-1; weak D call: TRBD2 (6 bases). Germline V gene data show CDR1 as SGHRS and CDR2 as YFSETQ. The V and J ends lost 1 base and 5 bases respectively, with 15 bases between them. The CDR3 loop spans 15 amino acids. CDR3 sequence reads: CASSLMGGALETQYF. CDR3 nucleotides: TGCGCCAGCAGCTTGATGGGGGGAGCCCTCGAGACCCAGTACTTC.

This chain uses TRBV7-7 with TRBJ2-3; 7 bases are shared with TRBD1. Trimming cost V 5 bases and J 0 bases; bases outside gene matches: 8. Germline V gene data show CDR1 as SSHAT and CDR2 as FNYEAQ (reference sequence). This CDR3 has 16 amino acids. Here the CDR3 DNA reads TGTGCCAGCAGCCCGCACCAGGGGGTTAGCACAGATACGCAGTATTTT. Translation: CASSPHQGVSTDTQYF.

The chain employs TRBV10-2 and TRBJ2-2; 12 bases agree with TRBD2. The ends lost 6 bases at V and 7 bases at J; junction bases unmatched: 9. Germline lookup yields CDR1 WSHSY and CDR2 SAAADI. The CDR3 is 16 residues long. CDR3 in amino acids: CASRETSGRSGGELFF. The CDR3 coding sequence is TGCGCCAGCAGAGAGACTAGCGGGAGAAGTGGCGGGGAGCTGTTTTTT.

The CDR3 reads CASSYGQGINTEAFF. In nucleotides, the CDR3 is TGTGCCAGCAGTTACGGACAGGGTATCAACACTGAAGCTTTCTTT. This chain connects TRBV6-6 to TRBJ1-1, with 8 bases that match TRBD1. Unmatched junction bases numbered 4, after V lost 2 bases and J lost 2 bases. Germline values: CDR1 MNHNY, CDR2 SVGAGI (reference sequence). CDR3 size: 15 residues.

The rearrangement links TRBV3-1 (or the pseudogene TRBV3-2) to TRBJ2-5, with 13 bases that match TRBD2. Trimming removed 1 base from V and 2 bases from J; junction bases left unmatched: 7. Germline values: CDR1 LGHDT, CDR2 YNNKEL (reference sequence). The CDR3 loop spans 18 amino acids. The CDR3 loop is CASSQGGTSGIRQETQYF. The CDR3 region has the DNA TGTGCCAGCAGCCAAGGAGGGACTAGCGGGATTCGGCAAGAGACCCAGTACTTC.

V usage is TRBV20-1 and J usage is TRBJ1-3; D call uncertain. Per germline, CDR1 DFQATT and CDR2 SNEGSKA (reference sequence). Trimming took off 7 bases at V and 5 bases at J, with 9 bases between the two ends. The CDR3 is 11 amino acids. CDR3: CSVHWRNTIYF. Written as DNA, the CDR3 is TGCAGTGTGCATTGGCGAAACACCATATATTTT.

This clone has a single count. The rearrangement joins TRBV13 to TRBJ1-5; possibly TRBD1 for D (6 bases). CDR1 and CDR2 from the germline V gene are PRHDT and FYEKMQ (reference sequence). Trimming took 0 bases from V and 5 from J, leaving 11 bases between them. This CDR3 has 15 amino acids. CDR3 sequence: CASSLGGGFDQPQHF. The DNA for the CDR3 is TGTGCCAGCAGCTTAGGAGGGGGATTCGATCAGCCCCAGCATTTT.

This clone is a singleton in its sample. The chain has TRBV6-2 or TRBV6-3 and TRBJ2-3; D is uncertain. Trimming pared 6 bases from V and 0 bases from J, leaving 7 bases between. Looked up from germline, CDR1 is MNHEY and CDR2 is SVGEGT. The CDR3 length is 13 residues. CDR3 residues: CASRPPSTDTQYF. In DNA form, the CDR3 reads TGTGCCAGCAGACCTCCTAGCACAGATACGCAGTATTTT.

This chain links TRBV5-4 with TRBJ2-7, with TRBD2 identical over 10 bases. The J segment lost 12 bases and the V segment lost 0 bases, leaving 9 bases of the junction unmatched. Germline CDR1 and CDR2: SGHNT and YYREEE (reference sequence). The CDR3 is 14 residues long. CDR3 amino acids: CASSLETGTSEAYF. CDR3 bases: TGTGCCAGCAGCTTGGAGACCGGGACTAGCGAGGCGTACTTC.

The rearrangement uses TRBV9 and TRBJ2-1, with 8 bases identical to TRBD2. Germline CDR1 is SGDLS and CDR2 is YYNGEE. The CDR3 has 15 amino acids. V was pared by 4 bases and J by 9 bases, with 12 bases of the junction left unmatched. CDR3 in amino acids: CASSPGLGPMAEQFF. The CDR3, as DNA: TGTGCCAGCAGCCCGGGACTAGGGCCTATGGCTGAGCAGTTCTTC.

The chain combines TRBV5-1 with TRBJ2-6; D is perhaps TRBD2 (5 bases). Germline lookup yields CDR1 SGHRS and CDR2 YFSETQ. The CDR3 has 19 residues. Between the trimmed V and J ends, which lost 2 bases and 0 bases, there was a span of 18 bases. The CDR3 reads CASSFPIRDNHSGANVLTF. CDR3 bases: TGCGCCAGCAGCTTTCCTATCCGGGATAACCACTCTGGGGCCAACGTCCTGACTTTC.

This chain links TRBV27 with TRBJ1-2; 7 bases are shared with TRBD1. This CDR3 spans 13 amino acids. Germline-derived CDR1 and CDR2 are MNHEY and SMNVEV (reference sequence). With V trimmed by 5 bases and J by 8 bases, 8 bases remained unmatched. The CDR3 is CASSPTTGTGYTF. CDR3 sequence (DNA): TGTGCCAGCAGTCCAACGACAGGGACCGGCTACACCTTC.

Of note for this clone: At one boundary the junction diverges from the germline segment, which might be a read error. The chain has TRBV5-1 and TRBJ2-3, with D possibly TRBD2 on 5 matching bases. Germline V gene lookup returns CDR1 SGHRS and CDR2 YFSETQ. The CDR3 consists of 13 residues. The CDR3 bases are TGCGCCAACAGCTTCGTCGGGGCAGATACGCAGTATTTT. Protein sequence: CANSFVGADTQYF.

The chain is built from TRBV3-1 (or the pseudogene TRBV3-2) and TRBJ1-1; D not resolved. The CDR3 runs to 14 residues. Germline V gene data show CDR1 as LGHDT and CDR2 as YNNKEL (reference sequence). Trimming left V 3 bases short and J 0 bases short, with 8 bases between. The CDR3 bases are TGTGCCAGCAGCCAGGCAGGCATGAACACTGAAGCTTTCTTT. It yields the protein CASSQAGMNTEAFF.

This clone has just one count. The CDR3 region is CASQREGAYEQYF. As DNA, the CDR3 is TGTGCCAGCCAGCGGGAGGGGGCCTACGAGCAGTACTTC. The chain joins TRBV12-3 or TRBV12-4 to TRBJ2-7; 10 bases align to TRBD2. The CDR3 totals 13 residues. V was pared by 8 bases and J by 2 bases, with 3 bases of the junction left unmatched.

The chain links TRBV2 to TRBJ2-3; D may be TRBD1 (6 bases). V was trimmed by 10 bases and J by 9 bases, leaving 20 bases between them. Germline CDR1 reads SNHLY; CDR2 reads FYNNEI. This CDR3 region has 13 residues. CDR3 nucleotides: TGTGCCACTCCGGGACACAGCTTCGACACGCAGTATTTT. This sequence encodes CATPGHSFDTQYF.

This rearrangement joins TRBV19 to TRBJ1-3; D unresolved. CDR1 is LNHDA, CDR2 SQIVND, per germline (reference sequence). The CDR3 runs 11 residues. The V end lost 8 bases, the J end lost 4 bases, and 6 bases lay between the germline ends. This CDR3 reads CASPRGNTIYF. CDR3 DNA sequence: TGTGCCAGTCCACGGGGAAACACCATATATTTT.

The CDR3 coding sequence is TGTGCCAGCAGTTCCCGGGACAGCAACTATGGCTACACCTTC. This codes for CASSSRDSNYGYTF. V and J are TRBV28 and TRBJ1-2; 7 positions agree with TRBD1. Germline V gene lookup returns CDR1 MDHEN and CDR2 SYDVKM. The CDR3 has 14 residues. Trimming at V came to 4 bases and at J to 2 bases, leaving 4 bases not matched to a gene.